This T cell receptor (beta chain) was observed in a study of blood T cell repertoires in COVID-19. Here immunoSEQ multiplex PCR was the method, and the copy in TCRdb shows in-frame clones only, minus some. Among hundreds of thousands of clones listed, around nine tenths were seen once. Recruits, aged about 18 to 95 years, lived in 24 US areas. Researchers sorted participants into cohorts using their self-reported clinical history. The CDR3 runs to 14 residues. V was pared by 5 bases and J by 5 bases, with 6 bases of the junction left unmatched. CDR1 and CDR2 from the germline V gene are SGHNT and YYREEE (reference sequence).

This sequence was found in an older woman in a cohort exposed to, infected with or recovered from COVID-19 (not recorded which). What was sequenced was PBMCs or T cells enriched from blood (not recorded which). V gene TRBV5-4 combines with J gene TRBJ2-5; 10 nucleotides align to TRBD1. This CDR3 is CASRADRGHETQYF. Written as DNA, the CDR3 is TGTGCCAGCAGGGCCGACAGGGGGCACGAGACCCAGTACTTC.